This TCR beta chain stems from a study of read filtering for tumor transcriptome and immune sequencing. Across the study: Under ten patients were R-ISS I, 16 were R-ISS II, six or seven were R-ISS III.

General observations from the study: The CD138-negative fraction was mixed bone marrow immune cells, not pure T cells.

This clonotype was counted at least ten times. Its cognate antigen is unknown. From 300 to 400 ng of RNA, a library with molecular barcoded alpha/delta and beta/gamma adaptors was made. MiXCR, applied by TCRdb to the reads, yields one record per CDR3 protein. The sample shows 50,000 to 65,000 distinct CDR3 sequences, around 21% of them seen only once. The CDR3 covers 13 residues. V was pared by 5 bases and J by 4 bases, with 9 bases between. Germline CDR1 SGHDN, CDR2 FVKESK. The receptor comes from a donor at least 40 years old with multiple myeloma. The sequenced material came from a population of CD138-negative cells sorted from bone marrow. The chain joins TRBV14 to TRBJ2-1; D is possibly TRBD1 (5 bases). This chain's CDR3 is CASSTQEYNEQFF. In DNA, the CDR3 is TGTGCCAGCAGCACACAGGAGTACAATGAGCAGTTCTTC.